This TCR beta chain appears in the sequencing data of a study of CD8 T cells in Susac syndrome. With random hexamers, reverse transcription was performed on about 0.45 to 1 ug of RNA. The TCR beta CDR3 was amplified by immunoSEQ multiplex PCR across 54 Vbeta, 13 Jbeta. TCRdb independently ran MiXCR on the immunoSEQ multiplex PCR reads; one entry per CDR3 protein. The sample includes some 130,000 distinct CDR3 sequences, around 94% of them seen just once. V lost 4 bases to trimming and J lost 0 bases, with 14 bases between them. Germline loops: CDR1 DFQATT, CDR2 SNEGSKA (reference sequence). The CDR3 length is 15 residues. Sequencing of TCR beta was carried out in blood CD8+ and CD4+ T cells. The patients serving as multiple sclerosis controls were treatment-naive. They had stable or active relapsing-remitting disease and fulfilled revised McDonald criteria.

The sample comprised CD4+ T cells from PBMCs. The chain is built from TRBV20-1 and TRBJ2-3; D possibly corresponds to TRBD2 (5 bases). This clonotype was obtained from a human donor with multiple sclerosis. DNA for the CDR3: TGCAGTGCTACCCTGAGGGTAGGGAGCACAGATACGCAGTATTTT. Encoded protein: CSATLRVGSTDTQYF.